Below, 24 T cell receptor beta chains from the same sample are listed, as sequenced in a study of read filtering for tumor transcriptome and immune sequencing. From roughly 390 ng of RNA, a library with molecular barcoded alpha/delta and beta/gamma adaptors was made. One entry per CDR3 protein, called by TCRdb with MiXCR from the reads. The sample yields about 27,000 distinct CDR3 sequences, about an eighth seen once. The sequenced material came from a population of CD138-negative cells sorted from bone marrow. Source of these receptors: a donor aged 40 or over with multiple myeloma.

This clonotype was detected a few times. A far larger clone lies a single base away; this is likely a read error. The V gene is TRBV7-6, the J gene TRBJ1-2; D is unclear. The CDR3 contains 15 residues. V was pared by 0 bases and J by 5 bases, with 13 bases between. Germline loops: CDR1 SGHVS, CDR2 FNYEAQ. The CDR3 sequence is CASSLARPTVYGYTF. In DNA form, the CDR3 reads TGTGCCAGCAGCTTAGCGCGGCCTACAGTATATGGCTACACCTTC.

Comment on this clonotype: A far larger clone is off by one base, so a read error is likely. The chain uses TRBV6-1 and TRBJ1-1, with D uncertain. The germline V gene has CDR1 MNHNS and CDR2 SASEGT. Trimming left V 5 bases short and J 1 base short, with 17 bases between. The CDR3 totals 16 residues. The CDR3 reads CASSYSARSGNTEAFF. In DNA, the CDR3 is TGTGCCAGCAGTTACTCGGCAAGGTCGGGGAACACTGAAGCTTTCTTT.

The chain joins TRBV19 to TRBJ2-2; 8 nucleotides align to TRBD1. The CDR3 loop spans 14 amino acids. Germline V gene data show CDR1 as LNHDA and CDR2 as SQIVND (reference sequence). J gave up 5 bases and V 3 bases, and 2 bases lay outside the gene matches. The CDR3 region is CASSIQGATGELFF. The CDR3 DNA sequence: TGTGCCAGTAGTATCCAGGGGGCGACCGGGGAGCTGTTTTTT. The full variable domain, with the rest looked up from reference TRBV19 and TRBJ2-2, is DGGITQSPKYLFRKEGQNVTLSCEQNLNHDAMYWYRQDPGQGLRLIYYSQIVNDFQKGDIAEGYSVSREKKESFPLTVTSAQKNPTAFYLCASSIQGATGELFFGEGSRLTVL.

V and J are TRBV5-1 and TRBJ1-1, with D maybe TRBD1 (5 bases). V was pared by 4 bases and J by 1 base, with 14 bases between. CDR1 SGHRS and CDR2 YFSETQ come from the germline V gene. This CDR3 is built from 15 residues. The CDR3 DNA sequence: TGCGCCAGCAGCGGAGGCAGGGTCGAGAACACTGAAGCTTTCTTT. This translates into CASSGGRVENTEAFF.

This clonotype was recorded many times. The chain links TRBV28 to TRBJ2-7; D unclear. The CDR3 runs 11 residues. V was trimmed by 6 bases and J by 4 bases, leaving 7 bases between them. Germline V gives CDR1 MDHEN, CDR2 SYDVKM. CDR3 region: CASSLRYEQYF. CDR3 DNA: TGTGCCAGCAGCCTCAGGTACGAGCAGTACTTC.

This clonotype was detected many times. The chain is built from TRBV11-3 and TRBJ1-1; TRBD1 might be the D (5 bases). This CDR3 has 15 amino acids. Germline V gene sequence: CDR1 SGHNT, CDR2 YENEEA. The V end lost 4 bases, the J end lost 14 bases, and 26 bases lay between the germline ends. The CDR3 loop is CASSSSFGAVSSFFF. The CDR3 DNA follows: TGTGCCAGCAGCTCCTCATTCGGGGCCGTCTCCAGCTTCTTCTTT.

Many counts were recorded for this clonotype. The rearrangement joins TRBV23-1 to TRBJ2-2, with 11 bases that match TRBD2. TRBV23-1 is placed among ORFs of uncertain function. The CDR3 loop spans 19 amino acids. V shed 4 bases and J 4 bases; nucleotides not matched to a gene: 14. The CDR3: CASSRTGTSGGGCTGELFF. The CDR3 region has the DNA TGCGCCAGCAGTCGGACAGGGACTAGCGGTGGGGGGTGCACCGGGGAGCTGTTTTTT.

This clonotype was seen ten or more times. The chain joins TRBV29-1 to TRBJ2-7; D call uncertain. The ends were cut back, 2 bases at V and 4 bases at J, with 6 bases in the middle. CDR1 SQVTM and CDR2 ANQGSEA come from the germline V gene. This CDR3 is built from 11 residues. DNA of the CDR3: TGCAGCGTTGAAATAGAATACGAGCAGTACTTC. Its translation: CSVEIEYEQYF.

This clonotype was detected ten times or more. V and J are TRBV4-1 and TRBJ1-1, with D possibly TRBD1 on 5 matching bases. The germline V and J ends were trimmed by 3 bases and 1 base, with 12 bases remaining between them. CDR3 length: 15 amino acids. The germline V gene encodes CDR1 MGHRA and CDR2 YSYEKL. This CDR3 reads CASSQGTGPNTEAFF. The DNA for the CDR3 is TGCGCCAGCAGCCAGGGGACGGGACCGAACACTGAAGCTTTCTTT.

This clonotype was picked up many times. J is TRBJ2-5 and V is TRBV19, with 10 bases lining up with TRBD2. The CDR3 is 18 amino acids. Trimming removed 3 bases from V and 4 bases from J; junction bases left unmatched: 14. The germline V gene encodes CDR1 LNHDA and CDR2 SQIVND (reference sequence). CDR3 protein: CASSIMLAGDRGGETQYF. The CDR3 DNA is TGTGCCAGTAGTATCATGCTAGCGGGAGATCGGGGAGGAGAGACCCAGTACTTC.

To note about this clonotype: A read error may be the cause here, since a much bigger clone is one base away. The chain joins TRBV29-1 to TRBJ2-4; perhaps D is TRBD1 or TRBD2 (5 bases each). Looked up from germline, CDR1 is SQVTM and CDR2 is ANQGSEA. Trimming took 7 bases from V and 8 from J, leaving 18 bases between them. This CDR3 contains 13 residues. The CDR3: CSGGTSLRDIQYF. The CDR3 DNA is TGCAGCGGTGGGACGAGCCTTCGGGACATTCAGTACTTC.

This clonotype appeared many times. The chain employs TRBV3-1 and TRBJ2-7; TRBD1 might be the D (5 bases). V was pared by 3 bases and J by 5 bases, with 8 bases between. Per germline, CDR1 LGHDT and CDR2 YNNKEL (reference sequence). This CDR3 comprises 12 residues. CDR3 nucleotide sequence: TGTGCCAGCAGCCAGGACACCGACGAGCAGTACTTC. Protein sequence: CASSQDTDEQYF.

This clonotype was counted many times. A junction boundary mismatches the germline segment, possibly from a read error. In DNA form, the CDR3 reads TGTACCAGCAGCGAAGTACTTGGGTACGAGTTCTTC. Its protein is CTSSEVLGYEFF. The chain employs TRBV6-1 and TRBJ2-1; no firm D call. Germline-derived CDR1 and CDR2 are MNHNS and SASEGT. The CDR3 is 12 amino acids.

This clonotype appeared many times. This CDR3 reads CSVALRGGLNYGYTF. The CDR3 DNA reads as TGCAGCGTTGCTCTTAGAGGAGGGCTTAACTATGGCTACACCTTC. The J gene is TRBJ1-2, the V gene TRBV29-1; D uncertain. CDR1 and CDR2 (germline): SQVTM, ANQGSEA. V was trimmed by 4 bases and J by 1 base, leaving 16 bases between them. CDR3 length: 15 residues. Combining the CDR3 with reference TRBV29-1 and TRBJ1-2 gives the whole variable domain SAVISQKPSRDICQRGTSLTIQCQVDSQVTMMFWYRQQPGQSLTLIATANQGSEATYESGFVIDKFPISRPNLTFSTLTVSNMSPEDSSIYLCSVALRGGLNYGYTFGSGTRLTVV.

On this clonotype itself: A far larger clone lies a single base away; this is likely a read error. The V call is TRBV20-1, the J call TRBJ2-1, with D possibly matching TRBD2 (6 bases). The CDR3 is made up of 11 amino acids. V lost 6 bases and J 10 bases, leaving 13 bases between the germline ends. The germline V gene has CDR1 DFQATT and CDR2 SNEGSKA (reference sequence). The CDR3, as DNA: TGCAGTGCCCTCGGGAGCTACGAGCAGTTCTTC. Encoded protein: CSALGSYEQFF.

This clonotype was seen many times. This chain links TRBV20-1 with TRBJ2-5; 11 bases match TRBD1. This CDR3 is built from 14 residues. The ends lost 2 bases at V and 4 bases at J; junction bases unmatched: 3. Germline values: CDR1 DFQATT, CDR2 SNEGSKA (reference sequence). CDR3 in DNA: TGCAGTGCTAGACTCGGGACAGGGGGAGAGACCCAGTACTTC. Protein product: CSARLGTGGETQYF.

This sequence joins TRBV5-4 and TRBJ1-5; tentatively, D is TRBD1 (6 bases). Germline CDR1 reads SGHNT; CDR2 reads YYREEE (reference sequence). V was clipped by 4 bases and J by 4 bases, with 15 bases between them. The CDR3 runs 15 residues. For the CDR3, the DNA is TGTGCCAGCAGCAACGGGGAGGGGGGGAATCAGCCCCAGCATTTT. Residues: CASSNGEGGNQPQHF.

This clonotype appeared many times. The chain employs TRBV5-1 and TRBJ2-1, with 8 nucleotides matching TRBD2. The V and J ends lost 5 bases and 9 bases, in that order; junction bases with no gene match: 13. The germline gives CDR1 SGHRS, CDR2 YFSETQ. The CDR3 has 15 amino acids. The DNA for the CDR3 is TGCGCCAGCAGACCCGTTCAGCGGGAGCGGAGTGAGCAGTTCTTC. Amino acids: CASRPVQRERSEQFF.

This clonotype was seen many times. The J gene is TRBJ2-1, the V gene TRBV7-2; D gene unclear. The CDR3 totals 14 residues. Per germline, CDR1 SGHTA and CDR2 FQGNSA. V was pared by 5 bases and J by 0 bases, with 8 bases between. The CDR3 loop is CASSPQYSYNEQFF. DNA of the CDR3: TGTGCCAGCAGCCCACAATACTCCTACAATGAGCAGTTCTTC.

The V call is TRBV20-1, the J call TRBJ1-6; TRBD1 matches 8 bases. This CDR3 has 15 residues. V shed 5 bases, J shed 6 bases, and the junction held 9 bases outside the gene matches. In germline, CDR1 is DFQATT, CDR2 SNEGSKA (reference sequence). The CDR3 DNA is TGCAGTGCTCCTAGGACAGGGAGCCTTAATTCACCCCTCCACTTT. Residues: CSAPRTGSLNSPLHF.

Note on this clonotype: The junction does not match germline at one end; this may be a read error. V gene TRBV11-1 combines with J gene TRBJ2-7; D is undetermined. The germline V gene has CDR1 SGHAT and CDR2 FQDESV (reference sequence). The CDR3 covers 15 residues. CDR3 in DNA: TGTGCGAGCAGCCCCCCACTTGCCGAATCCTACGAGCAGTACTTC. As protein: CASSPPLAESYEQYF.

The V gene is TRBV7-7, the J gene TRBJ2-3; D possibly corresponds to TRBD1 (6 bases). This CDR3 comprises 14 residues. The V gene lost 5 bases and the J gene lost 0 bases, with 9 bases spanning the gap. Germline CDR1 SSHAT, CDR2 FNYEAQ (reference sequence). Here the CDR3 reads CASSQQGSTDTQYF. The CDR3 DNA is TGTGCCAGCAGCCAACAGGGTAGCACAGATACGCAGTATTTT.

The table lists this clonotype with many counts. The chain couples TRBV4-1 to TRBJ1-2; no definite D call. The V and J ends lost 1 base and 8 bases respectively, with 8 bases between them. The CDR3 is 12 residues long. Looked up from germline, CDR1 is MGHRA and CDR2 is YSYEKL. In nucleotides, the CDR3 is TGCGCCAGCAGCCAAGCGGTTGGAGGCTACACCTTC. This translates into CASSQAVGGYTF.

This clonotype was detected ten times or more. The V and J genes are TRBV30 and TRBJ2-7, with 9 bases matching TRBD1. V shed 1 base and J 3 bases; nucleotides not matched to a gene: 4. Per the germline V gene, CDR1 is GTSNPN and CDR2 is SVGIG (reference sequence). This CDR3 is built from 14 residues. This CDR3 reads CAWSGDRANYEQYF. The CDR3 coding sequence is TGTGCCTGGAGTGGGGACAGGGCGAACTACGAGCAGTACTTC.